This T cell receptor (beta chain) was retrieved from a study of cytomegalovirus exposure and HLA in healthy donors (dated by TCRdb to 2015 to 2018). General notes on the study: In an earlier analysis of around 540 of the donors, 276 Gb of sequence data and 90 million to 120 million unique TCR beta sequences from roughly 190 million T cells were reported. About 300 gigabases of sequencing data and approximately 91 million unique TCR sequences made up an early release that covered nearly 650 HLA-typed donors. Of the roughly 410 genotyped donors, 75% to 85% were placed in the genetic ancestry cluster associated with self-reported Caucasian donors. The aim of the study was to test whether cataloging public T cell receptors could identify signatures of past pathogen exposure. The T cell repertoires of some 700 subjects were profiled by immunosequencing and related to cytomegalovirus serostatus. In addition to the first cohort of hundreds of subjects, a separate validation cohort of over 90 different subjects was used. To predict cytomegalovirus infection status, the study combined high-throughput TCR immunosequencing, statistical association of individual TCRs with disease status, and machine learning. A later analysis re-examined previously published TCR beta repertoires from around 670 donors and added high-resolution HLA genotyping to investigate patterns of TCR occurrence. The later analysis used no new phenotypic data to find candidate immune exposures, relying instead on TCR beta sequences and their occurrence across donors. To decide whether each TCR beta V gene segment behaved as functional or pseudogenic, an earlier analysis of nearly 600 of the donors relied on high-throughput TCR beta sequencing. Donor age, sex, ethnicity and CMV serostatus were compiled together with the repertoire data. A later genetic analysis took genome-wide SNP genotypes for about 55% of the 666 donors and used that subset as a discovery cohort. All discovery cohort repertoires had been generated using a single sequencing platform. Both class I and class II loci were covered by HLA typing, at four-digit resolution. The number of donors typed differed by locus, with about 629-640 for A, B, C, DRB1 and DQB1, 522 for DQA1, over 600 for DPA1, and some 450 for DPB1. Four to six DR-DQ haplotypes were handled as single units for association and clustering, since linkage in the cohort was strong. On average, approximately 250,000 unique TCR beta nucleotide sequences were sequenced per donor among a few hundred genotyped donors of the cohort, with roughly 19% of those sequences being non-productive.

Receptor amplification or capture employed the immunoSEQ multiplex PCR assay. The multiplex PCR relied on a mix of 60 forward primers for TCR Vbeta segments and 13 reverse primers for TCR Jbeta segments. A multiplex PCR assay on genomic DNA amplified the CDR3 region of rearranged TCR beta genes. On the Illumina HiSeq System, the amplified TCR beta libraries were sequenced as 87-base-pair reads. Concerning the study's data processing: A later analysis counted some 80 million unique TCR beta chains across the 690 or so repertoires, and 9.5 million to 11 million of these chains were shared by at least two donors. A nearest-neighbor algorithm error-corrected the raw reads and collapsed the reads into unique sequences, merging closely related sequences to remove PCR and sequencing errors. To assign V, D and J gene segments, CDR3 sequences were aligned to IMGT reference sequences. Each retained sequence needed at least a six-nucleotide match to both a V gene segment and a J gene segment. A rearrangement was called productive if the CDR3 had no stop codons and remained in frame with V and J, and every other rearrangement was called non-productive. Following IMGT convention, CDR3 was defined as the stretch from the second conserved V-encoded cysteine up to the conserved J-encoded phenylalanine. Sequences without an unambiguous match to a single V gene segment were excluded from the earlier analysis of 450 to 750 of the donors. An earlier analysis of fewer than 750 of the donors called V segments functional above 56.7% productive rearrangements and segregating when the between-donor standard deviation exceeded 5%. A statistical classification framework was built for diagnosing cytomegalovirus status from the catalog of TCR beta chain sequences. V and J gene assignment, in a later analysis, came from comparing TCR nucleotide sequences with IMGT/GENE-DB human TR gene sequences. Using the TCRdist pipeline, a later analysis assigned CDR3 sequences along with most-parsimonious VDJ recombination scenarios. In a later analysis, each TCR beta chain was defined by its CDR3 amino acid sequence together with its V-gene family, and reads lacking a unique V-gene family were excluded. As a way to deal with suspected cross-contamination and a sequencing artifact, a later analysis dropped approximately 570 nucleotide sequences that were highly shared and had low generation probability. For each public chain, a later analysis derived a clonal expansion index from normalized ranks of inferred template counts within each repertoire. In a later analysis, generation probabilities were computed with a VDJ recombination model fitted to out-of-frame rearrangements, and the resulting probabilities were checked against IGoR. In a later analysis, TCR-TCR, TCR-HLA and TCR-CMV co-occurrence was scored with hypergeometric tests, and a repertoire-size bias correction was applied to TCR pairs. In a later analysis, false discovery rates were estimated by permuting HLA or CMV assignments 20 times. A later analysis grouped co-occurring TCRs with DBSCAN, adding TCRdist sequence similarity when clustering within HLA-allele-positive subsets. Co-occurrence clustering excluded repertoires with fewer than 30,000 or more than 120,000 public chains, plus five with anomalous nucleotide sharing. The clones in this table, taken by TCRdb from immuneACCESS, are in-frame only. Not every clone is retained; where verified, under half of the shortfall comes from an unresolved V gene, and the cause of the rest is unknown. V and J calls and clone size are given by that table; D and trimming were obtained from the DNA. The table for this sample lists some 120,000 clones; roughly 85% of them were counted only once. The ten largest clones take up 15% to 25% of the sample.

What the study reported, not specific to this receptor: In a later analysis, several top co-occurrence clusters were reported to appear linked to parvovirus B19, influenza, CMV and Epstein-Barr virus. According to a later analysis, most CMV-associated TCR beta chains appeared to be HLA-restricted, and the HLA associations seemed to be driven largely by CMV exposure. The study listed 150 to 200 TCR beta chains as associated with cytomegalovirus. A later genetic analysis associated a missense DCLRE1C variant with V-gene and J-gene trimming of TCR beta chains, and an independent cohort replicated the association. Compared with equally common non-associated chains, HLA-associated TCR beta chains in a later analysis were more clonally expanded and had lower generation probabilities. A later genetic analysis reported fewer N-insertions in productive TCRs among donors in an Asian-associated ancestry cluster than the roughly 650-donor mean. A later analysis found that TCR association rates varied across HLA loci, with DRB1 alleles showing the most associated TCRs and HLA-C alleles the fewest. A further reported finding was that TCR beta sequences accurately predicted the HLA-A and HLA-B alleles for most subjects in the first cohort. Because HLA typing was missing for some donors at each locus, association tests included only the typed subset. The presence/absence analyses assumed that sequencing depth was roughly uniform across donors, and that assumption may not be true. The 87-base-pair reads could not distinguish some IMGT-functional V segments, including TRBV6-2 and TRBV6-3, so those segments were excluded. Cytomegalovirus status was reported to be diagnosed by the classifier with high specificity and sensitivity in both the original and validation cohorts. Because counts were too low, about 18 rarely observed V segments, including chromosome 9 orphons, were excluded from the earlier analysis of some 590 of the donors. A cluster of highly shared sequence variants was judged likely to represent a technical artifact of the sequencing pipeline. When HLA alleles, especially DR and DQ, strongly co-occurred, TCR associations were difficult to assign to individual alleles. While some public TCRs were present in many individuals, most TCR sequences turned up only very rarely across donors. In vitro tests confirmed that a few of the cytomegalovirus-associated TCR beta chains recognize cytomegalovirus antigens. The cohort was sequenced for TCR beta chains only, and without alpha or paired-chain data the features that could be detected were limited. In a later analysis, about 16,000 TCR beta sequences were associated with specific HLA alleles at a false discovery rate of 0.05. The only immune exposure information available for the cohort was CMV serostatus. In an earlier analysis of some 500 of the donors, most TCR beta V segments were observed in productive rearrangements about 87% or about 30% of the time, broadly matching IMGT annotations. Linkage disequilibrium might explain the correlated functional status among segregating V segments, but an unknown experimental factor could not be excluded. According to the authors, the approach could potentially be generalized to other disease states and immunological phenotypes.

For this clone: Its antigen is currently not known. No base quality information exists; no much larger clone differs at one position.

Inclusive of the bounding cysteine and phenylalanine, the CDR3 is 16 residues long. Just CDR3 DNA is preserved here, 48 bases in frame from base 1. CDR1 and CDR2 (GTSNPN, SVGIG) derive from the germline V gene (reference sequence). The germline V and J ends show losses of 5 bases and 3 bases respectively, and no gene match explains 13 bases of the junction. The cohort comprised fewer than 700 healthy bone marrow donors. All cohort members were sampled while nominally healthy, although unrecorded immune exposures were likely present. The donor was CMV seropositive and belonged to the group of 250 to 300 seropositive cohort members. A peripheral blood sample was provided by each donor, and peripheral blood mononuclear cells were used for TCR beta sequencing. The Qiagen DNeasy Blood Extraction Kit was used to extract genomic DNA from the blood cell samples.

The rearrangement joined TRBV30 to TRBJ2-5, with 9 bases in between that match TRBD1. Material: PBMCs. This clonotype originated in a man younger than 30 in good health and CMV-seropositive. In nucleotide form, the sequence is TGTGCCTGGGGGCGGGGTACAGGGGGCACGAAAGAGACCCAGTACTTC. Translated, this gives CAWGRGTGGTKETQYF.